A single sample gave rise to the 32 T cell receptor beta chains below, sequenced in a study of vaccination and CD4 T cells after COVID-19. The Oncomine TCR Beta short-read assay sequenced DNA from cultured CD4+ T cells. TCRdb independently ran MiXCR on the PCR reads; one entry per CDR3 protein. The table includes some 14,000 distinct CDR3 sequences, about 69% detected once. These receptors have no identified antigens. Treatment in this sample: roughly nine-day PBMC culture with coronavirus spike peptide pools or control peptides (ViraFEST assay). Sequenced: CD4+ T cells from blood, cultured in vitro. All receptors come from a human donor who had recovered from COVID-19.

This chain uses TRBV20-1 with TRBJ2-4; D is unresolved. This CDR3 has 14 residues. V dropped 3 bases and J dropped 7 bases, with 16 bases sitting between them. CDR1 is DFQATT and CDR2 is SNEGSKA in the germline V gene (reference sequence). CDR3 DNA sequence: TGCAGTGCTAGCGCACCATTTAGCCGGAACATTCAGTACTTC. It encodes CSASAPFSRNIQYF.

This chain links TRBV20-1 with TRBJ2-4; 15 positions agree with TRBD2. The CDR3 totals 19 residues. Germline V gene data show CDR1 as DFQATT and CDR2 as SNEGSKA (reference sequence). V gave up 3 bases and J gave up 1 base; unmatched junction bases: 10. The CDR3 loop reads CSARTGTSGRWRAKNIQYF. As DNA, the CDR3 is TGCAGTGCTAGGACCGGGACTAGCGGGAGGTGGCGGGCCAAAAACATTCAGTACTTC.

The V and J genes are TRBV19 and TRBJ1-5; D is undetermined. Germline CDR1 LNHDA, CDR2 SQIVND (reference sequence). The germline V and J ends were trimmed by 5 bases and 6 bases, with 8 bases remaining between them. CDR3 size: 12 residues. Here the CDR3 DNA reads TGTGCCAGTAGTCCAGGAAGTCAGCCCCAGCATTTT. It specifies CASSPGSQPQHF.

V is TRBV27 and J is TRBJ2-2; TRBD1 agrees at 9 bases. V lost 6 bases, J lost 0 bases, and 5 bases stayed unmatched. The CDR3 consists of 16 residues. Germline V gene sequence: CDR1 MNHEY, CDR2 SMNVEV (reference sequence). CDR3 coding DNA: TGTGCCAGCAGCCCAGACAGGGGGTCGAACACCGGGGAGCTGTTTTTT. Protein: CASSPDRGSNTGELFF.

This clonotype showed up just once. The CDR3: CATSDLTGGRTTDTQYF. Written as DNA, the CDR3 is TGTGCCACCAGTGATCTGACAGGGGGTAGGACGACAGATACGCAGTATTTT. The chain couples TRBV24-1 to TRBJ2-3, with 9 bases fitting TRBD1. The CDR3 length is 17 residues. V shed 3 bases, J shed 3 bases, and the junction held 9 bases outside the gene matches. CDR1 and CDR2 from the germline V gene are KGHDR and SFDVKD.

The gene calls are TRBV19 and TRBJ1-5, with 7 bases aligning to TRBD1. There are 11 residues in the CDR3. The germline V gene has CDR1 LNHDA and CDR2 SQIVND (reference sequence). The V and J ends lost 6 bases and 15 bases, in that order; junction bases with no gene match: 8. This chain's CDR3 is CASSRGEETHF. Written as DNA, the CDR3 is TGTGCCAGTAGCAGGGGGGAGGAGACGCATTTT.

The genes are TRBV20-1 and TRBJ2-1, with TRBD2 as a possible D gene (6 bases). V shed 1 base and J shed 16 bases, with 20 bases lying between them. CDR1 is DFQATT, CDR2 SNEGSKA, per germline (reference sequence). This CDR3 comprises 13 residues. CDR3 loop: CSARGLGGTVRFF. CDR3 nucleotides: TGCAGTGCTAGAGGATTGGGAGGAACGGTTCGATTCTTC.

The rearrangement links TRBV20-1 to TRBJ2-7; 11 nucleotides line up with TRBD2. The junction had 10 bases not matched to a gene; V was cut back by 5 bases and J by 7 bases. Germline lookup yields CDR1 DFQATT and CDR2 SNEGSKA (reference sequence). The CDR3 is made up of 14 amino acids. CDR3 residues: CSARRTSGSVEQYF. CDR3 sequence (DNA): TGCAGTGCTCGACGGACTAGCGGGTCTGTTGAGCAGTACTTC.

The table lists this clonotype with a few counts. The V call is TRBV20-1, the J call TRBJ2-4; 7 bases match TRBD2. CDR3 size: 14 residues. Germline CDR1 is DFQATT and CDR2 is SNEGSKA (reference sequence). V trimming: 1 base; J trimming: 8 bases; junction bases outside the gene matches: 8. The CDR3 nucleotides are TGCAGTGCTAGAGTGCTAGCGGAGGGTGACATTCAGTACTTC. It is translated as CSARVLAEGDIQYF.

The gene calls are TRBV7-2 and TRBJ2-5; 9 nucleotides align to TRBD2. V was pared by 4 bases and J by 1 base, with 4 bases of the junction left unmatched. Germline CDR1 SGHTA, CDR2 FQGNSA. The CDR3 has 15 amino acids. The CDR3: CASSSPGLAQETQYF. DNA of the CDR3: TGTGCCAGCAGCTCCCCGGGACTAGCCCAAGAGACCCAGTACTTC. The variable domain in full, with the rest retrieved from reference TRBV7-2 and TRBJ2-5, is GAGVSQSPSNKVTEKGKDVELRCDPISGHTALYWYRQSLGQGLEFLIYFQGNSAPDKSGLPSDRFSAERTGGSVSTLTIQRTQQEDSAVYLCASSSPGLAQETQYFGPGTRLLVL.

The chain has TRBV6-2 or TRBV6-3 and TRBJ1-1, with 9 bases that match TRBD1. The J segment lost 7 bases and the V segment lost 5 bases, leaving 11 bases of the junction unmatched. CDR3 length equals 15 residues. CDR1 and CDR2 from the germline V gene are MNHEY and SVGEGT. The CDR3 spells CASSQRPGTGNEAFF. CDR3 DNA: TGTGCCAGCAGTCAACGACCCGGGACAGGGAATGAAGCTTTCTTT.

The chain links TRBV11-3 to TRBJ1-1; no definite D call. The CDR3 runs to 12 residues. Deletions cut 4 bases from V and 1 base from J, with 4 bases between. Germline CDR1 is SGHNT and CDR2 is YENEEA. The CDR3, as DNA: TGTGCCAGCAGCTCTCAGAACACTGAAGCTTTCTTT. Amino acids: CASSSQNTEAFF.

This CDR3 is CASSPRRDSPSYGYTF. Here the CDR3 DNA reads TGTGCCAGTAGCCCTCGCCGGGACAGTCCCTCCTATGGCTACACCTTC. This chain connects TRBV19 to TRBJ1-2; 7 bases line up with TRBD1. The CDR3 runs to 16 residues. Germline loops: CDR1 LNHDA, CDR2 SQIVND (reference sequence). V gave up 6 bases and J gave up 4 bases; unmatched junction bases: 14.

The chain joins TRBV7-8 to TRBJ2-1; D gene ambiguous. Looked up from germline, CDR1 is SGHVS and CDR2 is FQNEAQ. Trimming took 5 bases from V and 9 from J, leaving 14 bases between them. The CDR3 runs to 13 residues. CDR3 DNA sequence: TGTGCCAGCAGCCCCGTGTGGAATTCTGAGCAGTTCTTC. This translates into CASSPVWNSEQFF.

The rearrangement joins TRBV20-1 to TRBJ2-7, with 10 bases identical to TRBD1. The CDR3 consists of 18 residues. Losses at the gene ends were 2 bases for V and 0 bases for J; bases not matched to a gene: 13. Germline CDR1 is DFQATT and CDR2 is SNEGSKA (reference sequence). The CDR3 sequence is CSARSGQGTTSFSYEQYF. The DNA for the CDR3 is TGCAGTGCTAGATCGGGACAGGGGACAACCTCCTTCTCCTACGAGCAGTACTTC.

Here the CDR3 reads CASSPQNIQYF. The CDR3 bases are TGTGCCAGCAGCCCACAAAACATTCAGTACTTC. J is TRBJ2-4 and V is TRBV2; D remains ambiguous. Trimming shortened V by 6 bases and J by 5 bases, and 5 bases separated the two germline ends. The CDR3 has 11 amino acids. Germline CDR1 SNHLY, CDR2 FYNNEI.

The chain uses TRBV12-3 or TRBV12-4 and TRBJ2-5, with TRBD1 matching 9 bases. V shed 6 bases and J 4 bases; nucleotides not matched to a gene: 3. The CDR3 length is 13 residues. The CDR3 DNA reads as TGTGCCAGCAGGCCGACAGGGGGAGAGACCCAGTACTTC. This gives the protein CASRPTGGETQYF.

V gene TRBV6-5 combines with J gene TRBJ2-7, with 9 bases aligning to TRBD2. Germline assignment: CDR1 MNHEY and CDR2 SVGAGI. The trim removed 4 bases at V and 0 bases at J, leaving 4 bases unmatched. The CDR3 covers 15 residues. CDR3 residues: CASSSAREGSYEQYF. CDR3 in DNA: TGTGCCAGCAGTTCGGCGCGGGAGGGCTCCTACGAGCAGTACTTC.

The chain recombines TRBV19 with TRBJ2-3, with TRBD1 as a possible D gene (6 bases). Trimming left V 2 bases short and J 6 bases short, with 18 bases between. The CDR3 is made up of 16 amino acids. The germline V gene has CDR1 LNHDA and CDR2 SQIVND (reference sequence). CDR3 loop: CASSIFPTGALDTQYF. As DNA, the CDR3 is TGTGCCAGTAGTATATTCCCGACAGGTGCTCTGGATACGCAGTATTTT. The variable domain in full, with the rest retrieved from reference TRBV19 and TRBJ2-3, is DGGITQSPKYLFRKEGQNVTLSCEQNLNHDAMYWYRQDPGQGLRLIYYSQIVNDFQKGDIAEGYSVSREKKESFPLTVTSAQKNPTAFYLCASSIFPTGALDTQYFGPGTRLTVL.

The chain combines TRBV6-5 with TRBJ1-1; 8 positions agree with TRBD1. Germline assignment: CDR1 MNHEY and CDR2 SVGAGI. The trim removed 3 bases at V and 4 bases at J, leaving 10 bases unmatched. This CDR3 is 16 amino acids long. CDR3 in amino acids: CASSYFGQGGVTEAFF. CDR3 nucleotide sequence: TGTGCCAGCAGTTATTTCGGACAGGGTGGGGTCACTGAAGCTTTCTTT.

The chain recombines TRBV7-2 with TRBJ2-7; 11 bases align to TRBD1. Germline V gives CDR1 SGHTA, CDR2 FQGNSA. The CDR3 contains 19 residues. The V gene end was trimmed by 5 bases and the J gene end by 2 bases; junction bases not matched to a gene: 17. The CDR3 sequence is CASSHTTGTGGLGPYEQYF. DNA for the CDR3: TGTGCCAGCAGCCACACAACCGGGACAGGGGGTTTGGGGCCCTACGAGCAGTACTTC.

The V and J genes are TRBV20-1 and TRBJ2-7, with TRBD1 matching 9 bases. Trimming at V came to 2 bases and at J to 4 bases, leaving 6 bases not matched to a gene. The CDR3 extends over 14 amino acids. Germline lookup yields CDR1 DFQATT and CDR2 SNEGSKA (reference sequence). For the CDR3, the DNA is TGCAGTGCTAGACGGCCGACAGGGGGATACGAGCAGTACTTC. Its translation is CSARRPTGGYEQYF.

This rearrangement joins TRBV28 to TRBJ2-5; 10 nucleotides match TRBD2. V trimming: 4 bases; J trimming: 13 bases; junction bases outside the gene matches: 15. CDR1 is MDHEN, CDR2 SYDVKM, per germline. The CDR3 covers 15 residues. This chain's CDR3 is CASSSGGSGRAGGYF. The CDR3 region has the DNA TGTGCCAGCAGTTCGGGAGGGAGCGGGAGGGCCGGTGGGTACTTC.

The CDR3 here is CASSTGLTGGHQPQHF. The CDR3 region has the DNA TGTGCCAGCAGCACCGGTCTCACAGGGGGCCATCAGCCCCAGCATTTT. The chain has TRBV7-8 and TRBJ1-5; 9 nucleotides match TRBD1. The CDR3 consists of 16 residues. The J segment lost 5 bases and the V segment lost 5 bases, leaving 10 bases of the junction unmatched. From germline, CDR1 is SGHVS and CDR2 FQNEAQ.

The V gene is TRBV24-1, the J gene TRBJ2-1; TRBD2 matches at 11 bases. The CDR3 has 16 residues. The germline CDR1 and CDR2 sequences are KGHDR and SFDVKD. V gave up 4 bases and J gave up 8 bases; unmatched junction bases: 9. The CDR3 DNA follows: TGTGCCACCAGTGACCCGATAGCGGGAGGGTATCATGAGCAGTTCTTC. Translation: CATSDPIAGGYHEQFF.

The CDR3 bases are TGCAGTGCTAGAGATAAGTGGGACCAGCCCCAGCATTTT. Its translation is CSARDKWDQPQHF. The chain joins TRBV20-1 to TRBJ1-5; a possible D gene is TRBD1 (5 bases). V was clipped by 0 bases and J by 7 bases, with 10 bases between them. This CDR3 region has 13 residues. Per germline, CDR1 DFQATT and CDR2 SNEGSKA (reference sequence).

The V gene is TRBV27, the J gene TRBJ1-2, with D uncertain. Trimming shortened V by 4 bases and J by 5 bases, and 20 bases separated the two germline ends. Germline CDR1 MNHEY, CDR2 SMNVEV (reference sequence). The length of the CDR3 is 16 residues. The chain's CDR3 is CASSSGFRSTYYGYTF. CDR3 nucleotides: TGTGCCAGCAGTTCTGGGTTCAGATCAACCTATTATGGCTACACCTTC.

CDR3 region: CASRPSATNEQYF. CDR3 in DNA: TGTGCCAGCAGGCCTTCTGCGACAAACGAGCAGTACTTC. The V call is TRBV6-1, the J call TRBJ2-7; D call uncertain. The germline V and J ends were trimmed by 6 bases and 5 bases, with 14 bases remaining between them. Germline values: CDR1 MNHNS, CDR2 SASEGT. This CDR3 is built from 13 residues.

CDR3 in DNA: TGCGCCAGCAGCCAAGAGGGAAGGTCCACAGATACGCAGTATTTT. Its translation is CASSQEGRSTDTQYF. The J gene is TRBJ2-3, the V gene TRBV4-1, with no clear D. The CDR3 runs to 15 residues. Trimming took off 0 bases at V and 2 bases at J, with 9 bases between the two ends. Germline loops: CDR1 MGHRA, CDR2 YSYEKL.

In this sample, this clonotype is medium-sized. The V and J genes are TRBV20-1 and TRBJ2-7; the match to TRBD1 covers 10 bases. Germline assignment: CDR1 DFQATT and CDR2 SNEGSKA (reference sequence). This CDR3 has 15 amino acids. V shed 6 bases and J 1 base; nucleotides not matched to a gene: 9. The CDR3 DNA reads TGCAGTGCCAACGGACAGGGGGTAGGGTCCTACGAGCAGTACTTC. Its protein is CSANGQGVGSYEQYF.

V usage is TRBV12-3 or TRBV12-4 and J usage is TRBJ2-7, with D tentatively TRBD1 (5 bases). The CDR3 is 14 residues long. Trimming stripped 6 bases from V and 1 base from J, with 13 bases between. CDR3 loop: CASRPDSSSYEQYF. In nucleotides, the CDR3 is TGTGCCAGCAGACCCGACAGTTCGTCCTACGAGCAGTACTTC.

The chain links TRBV5-4 to TRBJ1-6; tentative D call: TRBD1 (6 bases). Per the germline V gene, CDR1 is SGHNT and CDR2 is YYREEE (reference sequence). This CDR3 is 15 amino acids long. V was cut by 2 bases and J by 8 bases, with 14 bases left in between. This CDR3 is CASSFMDRLDSPLHF. CDR3 nucleotides: TGTGCCAGCAGCTTCATGGACAGACTGGATTCACCCCTCCACTTT.